This T cell receptor (beta chain) originates from a study of blood T cell repertoires in COVID-19. Study information: The study drew acute and convalescent COVID-19 samples from the United States, Italy and Spain. T cells, B-cell-depleted T cells, or PBMCs supplied cDNA or gDNA.

Authors' methods: Amplified reference gene primers provided the basis for estimating nucleated cell counts. Clones were sequenced by immunoSEQ multiplex PCR, and TCRdb holds only the in-frame ones, with some missing. V, J and clone size reflect that table, while D and trimming were determined from the DNA. The table shows about 200,000 clones, with approximately 84% occurring only once. V shed 6 bases and J 2 bases; nucleotides not matched to a gene: 4. Germline CDR1 and CDR2: MNHNY and SVGAGI (reference sequence). The length of the CDR3 is 15 residues. The sample consisted of peripheral blood. The chain couples TRBV6-6 to TRBJ2-1; 10 bases match TRBD2. The receptor comes from a human donor with acute or convalescent COVID-19. The donor label of this sample is uncertain. CDR3 nucleotides: TGTGCCAGCAGGGGGACTAGCGTGCCCTACAATGAGCAGTTCTTC. Translation: CASRGTSVPYNEQFF.